This T cell receptor (beta chain) emerged from a study of regulatory T cells in long-lasting Graves disease. Turning to the study itself: Less than 3 months of antithyroid drugs had been taken by newly diagnosed Graves' patients.

Points on this clonotype: The antigen is undetermined.

Study-wide results and caveats: Segments TRBV28, TRBJ1-2 and TRBJ2-5 showed preferential usage in persistent disease.

The time point is: newly diagnosed GD, antithyroid drugs for less than 3 months. Generation of the TCR library employed RNA extracted from PBMCs. HTBI primers from iRepertoire and Arm-PCR of CDR3 regions yielded the TCR beta libraries. MiXCR, applied by TCRdb to the multiplex PCR reads, yields one record per CDR3 protein. The sample shows 360,000 or so distinct CDR3 sequences, 10% to 15% of them seen only once. Per germline, CDR1 WSHSY and CDR2 SAAADI. The CDR3 is 14 residues long. Trimming left V 5 bases short and J 2 bases short, with 13 bases between. The data were also submitted as part of a second study, on T cells in Graves' hyperthyroidism and ophthalmopathy. That report notes: Each diagnosis drew on symptoms, thyroxine, TRAb, thyroid ultrasound and orbital computed tomography findings.

Sample: peripheral blood mononuclear cells (PBMCs), taken at new diagnosis, from a patient treated with antithyroid drugs. The chain combines TRBV10-2 with TRBJ2-7; D not certain. The origin of this receptor is a woman aged 18-29 years with Graves disease. The CDR3 loop is CASSRVERPYEQYF. CDR3 sequence (DNA): TGCGCCAGCAGTCGCGTGGAGCGACCCTACGAGCAGTACTTC.